The T cell receptor beta chain described here comes from a study of blood T cell repertoires in COVID-19. Study in general: Some COVID-19 samples were acute and others convalescent; all came from the United States, Italy and Spain. The analysed material was cDNA or gDNA that came from T cells, B-cell-depleted T cells, or PBMCs.

The study recruited people aged 18 to 89 years across about two dozen US areas. In the authors' workflow: Cell counts per sample came from amplifying reference gene primers. The data were produced by immunoSEQ multiplex PCR, yet TCRdb's version contains in-frame clones alone and is incomplete. D and trimming were read from the DNA, whereas the V and J calls and clone size are those reported in that table. In the table there are some 160,000 clones, 70% to 80% of which are singletons. With V trimmed by 1 base and J by 8 bases, 4 bases remained unmatched. This CDR3 region has 15 residues. Germline V gene data show CDR1 as SGHRS and CDR2 as YFSETQ.

The sequence came from a woman in her 70s in a cohort exposed to, infected with or recovered from COVID-19 (not recorded which). This chain joins TRBV5-1 and TRBJ2-1, with 12 bases aligning to TRBD2. The sequenced sample was PBMCs or T cells enriched from blood (not recorded which). The CDR3 protein is CASSLFTSGRYEQFF. CDR3 sequence (DNA): TGCGCCAGCAGCTTGTTCACTAGCGGGAGGTATGAGCAGTTCTTC.